The 4 T cell receptor beta chains listed next were all sequenced from one sample in a study of memory CD4+ T cells and cytomegalovirus serostatus. TCRdb's table, derived via immunoSEQ multiplex PCR, lists solely in-frame clones and lacks some. The repertoire holds just under 95,000 clones, 80% seen once, with about 4% in the top ten. The sort gate was single viable CD3+CD4+CD8-CD45RO+ cells for memory CD4+ T cells. What was sequenced was memory CD4+ T cells from blood. The receptors here all came from an adult in good health and CMV-seropositive.

The chain employs TRBV6-4 and TRBJ2-2; 7 bases line up with TRBD1. The germline CDR1 and CDR2 sequences are MRHNA and SNTAGT. The CDR3 is 14 amino acids. V lost 6 bases to trimming and J lost 1 base; unmatched junction nucleotides: 2. CDR3: CASRRTGNTGELFF. In DNA, the CDR3 is TGTGCCAGCAGAAGGACAGGGAACACCGGGGAGCTGTTTTTT.

The V and J genes are TRBV5-8 and TRBJ2-7; unclear D gene. V lost 1 base and J lost 7, with 6 bases in between. The CDR3 runs to 11 residues. Germline V gene data show CDR1 as SGHTS and CDR2 as YDEGEE. The CDR3 loop is CASSLYGEQYF. In DNA form, the CDR3 reads TGTGCCAGCAGCTTGTATGGAGAGCAGTACTTC. The full variable domain, in which reference TRBV5-8 and TRBJ2-7 provide the parts outside the CDR3, is EAGVTQSPTHLIKTRGQQATLRCSPISGHTSVYWYQQALGLGLQFLLWYDEGEERNRGNFPPRFSGRQFPNYSSELNVNALELEDSALYLCASSLYGEQYFGPGTRLTVT.

The chain employs TRBV19 and TRBJ1-6; TRBD1 matches 10 bases. V shed 6 bases, J shed 7 bases, and the junction held 6 bases outside the gene matches. CDR3 size: 15 residues. Germline V gives CDR1 LNHDA, CDR2 SQIVND (reference sequence). The CDR3 nucleotides are TGTGCCAGTAGGCAAGACAGGGGGCAGAATTCACCCCTCCACTTT. It translates to CASRQDRGQNSPLHF.

The genes are TRBV10-3 and TRBJ2-4; tentatively, D is TRBD1 or TRBD2 (5 bases each). The CDR3 is 16 residues long. Germline V gene sequence: CDR1 ENHRY, CDR2 SYGVKD. V was trimmed by 10 bases and J by 0 bases, leaving 19 bases between them. The CDR3 sequence is CATSDAPGLAKNIQYF. The CDR3 DNA reads as TGTGCCACCTCCGATGCGCCGGGGCTAGCCAAAAACATTCAGTACTTC.